This T cell receptor beta chain was documented in a study of T cell changes during pregnancy in multiple sclerosis. Germline values: CDR1 MDHEN, CDR2 SYDVKM. The CDR3 is made up of 15 amino acids. The V and J ends lost 5 bases and 2 bases, in that order; junction bases with no gene match: 6. Method: immunoSEQ multiplex PCR; TCRdb's copy keeps in-frame clones and lacks some. The repertoire consists of approximately 85,000 clones, with about nine tenths occurring once and the leading ten covering 2.5%. V gene TRBV28 combines with J gene TRBJ2-5, with TRBD1 matching 9 bases. This specimen was peripheral blood, taken in the first trimester of pregnancy. The receptor's source is a female donor with multiple sclerosis, enrolled in a pregnancy study. The CDR3 sequence is CASSAPTGGQETQYF. CDR3 DNA: TGTGCCAGCAGTGCCCCGACAGGGGGGCAAGAGACCCAGTACTTC.